This T cell receptor beta chain is from a study of blood T cell repertoires in COVID-19. Background on the study: Specimens from acute and convalescent COVID-19 originated in the United States, Italy and Spain. The cDNA or gDNA used as material had been derived from T cells, B-cell-depleted T cells, or PBMCs.

Per the study methods: Nucleated cell counts were estimated from reference gene primer amplification. Generated by immunoSEQ multiplex PCR, the TCRdb table keeps only in-frame clones and is missing some. That table gives V, J and clone size, and the DNA gave D and trimming. Counted here are 180,000 or so clones, around 84% occurring once; the ten biggest clones make up roughly 4.5%. Germline V CDR1 and CDR2: LNHDA, SQIVND (reference sequence). V lost 5 bases and J lost 1; bases outside the gene matches: 2. The length of the CDR3 is 14 residues. The sequence came from a woman of 80 years or more with acute or convalescent COVID-19. Sequencing was done on a sample of peripheral blood. V and J are TRBV19 and TRBJ1-3; 7 bases line up with TRBD1. This chain's CDR3 is CASSETGSGNTIYF. The CDR3 nucleotides read TGTGCCAGTAGTGAGACAGGGTCTGGAAACACCATATATTTT.